This T cell receptor beta chain was sequenced during a study of post-analysis software for immune sequencing data. Study-wide background: Relapsing-remitting, secondary progressive and progressive-relapsing courses of multiple sclerosis were included.

The library was made from cDNA and included unique molecular identifiers. TCRdb reprocessed the PCR reads via MiXCR and lists one record per CDR3 protein. The top ten hold around 4.5% of the sample, which has 650,000 to 850,000 distinct CDR3 sequences, about 57% seen once. Turning to this clonotype: Its antigen is undetermined. One end of the junction fails to match germline, which may point to a read error.

Germline CDR1 reads LNHNV; CDR2 reads YYDKDF (reference sequence). The CDR3 has 12 amino acids. Regarding the study as a whole: Significantly lower normalized Chao1 diversity was seen in multiple sclerosis patients than in controls. Controls showed lower frequencies than patients for five or six TRBV segments, and TRBV5-6, TRBV5-1 and TRBV20-1 were among these. Strong same-batch co-clustering of samples appeared with F measure clustering.

This TCR was sampled from a girl aged 5-17 years with multiple sclerosis. The chain joins TRBV15 to TRBJ2-5, with D unresolved. The material sequenced was blood. This CDR3 reads CATNRAGETQYF. CDR3 DNA sequence: TGTGCCACCAACAGAGCCGGAGAGACCCAGTACTTC. The whole variable domain, remainder taken from reference TRBV15 and TRBJ2-5, is DAMVIQNPRYQVTQFGKPVTLSCSQTLNHNVMYWYQQKSSQAPKLLFHYYDKDFNNEADTPDNFQSRRPNTSFCFLDIRSPGLGDTAMYLCATNRAGETQYFGPGTRLLVL.